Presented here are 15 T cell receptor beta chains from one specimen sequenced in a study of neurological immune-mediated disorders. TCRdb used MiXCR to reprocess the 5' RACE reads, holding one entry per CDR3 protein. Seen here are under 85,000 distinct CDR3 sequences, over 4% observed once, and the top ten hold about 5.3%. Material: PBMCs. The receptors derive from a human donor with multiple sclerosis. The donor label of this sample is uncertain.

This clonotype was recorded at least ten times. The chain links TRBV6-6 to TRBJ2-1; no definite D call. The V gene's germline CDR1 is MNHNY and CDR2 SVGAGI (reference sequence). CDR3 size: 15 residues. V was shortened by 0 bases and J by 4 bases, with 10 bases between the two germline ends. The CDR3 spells CASSYSVRPYNEQFF. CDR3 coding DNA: TGTGCCAGCAGTTACTCGGTCAGGCCGTACAATGAGCAGTTCTTC.

CDR3 amino acids: CASSLSRTSSYEQYF. The CDR3 region has the DNA TGCGCCAGCAGCTTGAGTCGGACGAGCTCCTACGAGCAGTACTTC. This chain connects TRBV5-1 to TRBJ2-7; D gene uncertain. Germline lookup yields CDR1 SGHRS and CDR2 YFSETQ. With 1 base removed from V and 0 bases from J, the gap between germline ends came to 11 bases. The CDR3 is 15 residues long.

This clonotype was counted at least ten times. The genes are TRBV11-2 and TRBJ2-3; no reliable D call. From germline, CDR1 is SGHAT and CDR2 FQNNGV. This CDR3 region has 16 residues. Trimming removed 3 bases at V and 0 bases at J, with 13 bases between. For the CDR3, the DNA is TGTGCCAGCAGCTTGGAGTCGCCCCTAAGCACAGATACGCAGTATTTT. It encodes CASSLESPLSTDTQYF.

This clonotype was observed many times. CDR3 region: CSAPNEANTEAFF. As DNA, the CDR3 is TGCAGTGCTCCCAACGAGGCGAACACTGAAGCTTTCTTT. This chain uses TRBV20-1 with TRBJ1-1, with no clear D. The germline CDR1 and CDR2 sequences are DFQATT and SNEGSKA (reference sequence). The CDR3 consists of 13 residues. V gave up 5 bases and J gave up 1 base, with 11 bases separating them.

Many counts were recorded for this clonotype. The CDR3 spells CASSAQGGSSYEQYF. The CDR3 bases are TGTGCCAGCAGCGCCCAGGGAGGGAGCTCCTACGAGCAGTACTTC. The chain employs TRBV4-2 and TRBJ2-7; 7 bases are shared with TRBD2. The length of the CDR3 is 15 residues. Germline assignment: CDR1 LGHNA and CDR2 YNFKEQ. The ends lost 5 bases at V and 0 bases at J; junction bases unmatched: 7.

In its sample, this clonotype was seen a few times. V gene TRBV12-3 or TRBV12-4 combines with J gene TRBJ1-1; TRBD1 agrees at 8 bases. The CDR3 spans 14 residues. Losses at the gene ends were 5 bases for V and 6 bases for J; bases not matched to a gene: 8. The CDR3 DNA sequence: TGTGCCAGCAGTCCCACAGGGGGGGGGTCTGAAGCTTTCTTT. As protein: CASSPTGGGSEAFF.

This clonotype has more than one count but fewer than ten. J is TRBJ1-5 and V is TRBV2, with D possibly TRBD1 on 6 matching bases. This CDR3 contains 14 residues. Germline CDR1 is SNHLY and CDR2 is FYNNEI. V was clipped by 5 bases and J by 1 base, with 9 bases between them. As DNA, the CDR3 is TGTGCCAGCAGTCGGACAGAGAGCAATCAGCCCCAGCATTTT. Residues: CASSRTESNQPQHF.

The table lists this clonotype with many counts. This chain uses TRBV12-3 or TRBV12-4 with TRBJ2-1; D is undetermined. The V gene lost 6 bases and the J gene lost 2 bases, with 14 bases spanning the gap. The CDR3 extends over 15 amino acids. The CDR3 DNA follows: TGTGCCAGCAGCCCCGGGTTTGGGACCTACAATGAGCAGTTCTTC. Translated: CASSPGFGTYNEQFF.

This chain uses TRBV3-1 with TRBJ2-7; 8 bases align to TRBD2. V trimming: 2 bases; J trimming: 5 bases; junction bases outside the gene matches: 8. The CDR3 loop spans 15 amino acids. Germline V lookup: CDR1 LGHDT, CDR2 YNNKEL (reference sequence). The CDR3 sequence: CASSQRSGGVNEQYF. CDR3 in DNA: TGTGCCAGCAGCCAACGGAGCGGGGGAGTGAACGAGCAGTACTTC.

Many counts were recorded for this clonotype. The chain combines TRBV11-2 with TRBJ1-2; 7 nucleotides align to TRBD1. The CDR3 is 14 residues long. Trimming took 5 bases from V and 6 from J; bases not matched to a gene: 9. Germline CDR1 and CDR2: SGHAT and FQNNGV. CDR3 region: CASSPSQGWDGYTF. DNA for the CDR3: TGTGCCAGCAGCCCATCACAGGGGTGGGATGGCTACACCTTC.

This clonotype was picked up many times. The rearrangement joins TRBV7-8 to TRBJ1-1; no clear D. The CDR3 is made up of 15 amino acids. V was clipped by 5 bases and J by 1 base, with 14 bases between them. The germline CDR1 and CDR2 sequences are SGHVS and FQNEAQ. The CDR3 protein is CASSRHLRANTEAFF. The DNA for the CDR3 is TGTGCCAGCAGCCGACATCTGAGGGCGAACACTGAAGCTTTCTTT.

The CDR3 nucleotides are TGTGCCAGTAGTACCACGGCGAATACGCAGTATTTT. Residues: CASSTTANTQYF. This chain joins TRBV19 and TRBJ2-3; D is uncertain. V lost 4 bases and J 7 bases, leaving 9 bases between the germline ends. This CDR3 contains 12 residues. The V gene's germline CDR1 is LNHDA and CDR2 SQIVND (reference sequence).

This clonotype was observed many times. Written as DNA, the CDR3 is TGTGCCAGCAGCTTAGCTGGACAGACCTATGGCTACACCTTC. Protein sequence: CASSLAGQTYGYTF. This chain uses TRBV7-8 with TRBJ1-2; TRBD1 might be the D (6 bases). The CDR3 is made up of 14 amino acids. Trimming removed 0 bases from V and 4 bases from J, with 9 bases in between. Per the germline V gene, CDR1 is SGHVS and CDR2 is FQNEAQ. The full variable domain, with the rest looked up from reference TRBV7-8 and TRBJ1-2, is GAGVSQSPRYKVAKRGQDVALRCDPISGHVSLFWYQQALGQGPEFLTYFQNEAQLDKSGLPSDRFFAERPEGSVSTLKIQRTQQEDSAVYLCASSLAGQTYGYTFGSGTRLTVV.

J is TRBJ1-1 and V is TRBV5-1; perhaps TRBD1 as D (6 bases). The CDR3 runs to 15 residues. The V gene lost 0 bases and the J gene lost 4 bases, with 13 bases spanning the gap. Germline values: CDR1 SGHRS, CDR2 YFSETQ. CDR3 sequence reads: CASSLVGAIGTEAFF. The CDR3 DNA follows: TGCGCCAGCAGCTTGGTGGGGGCGATAGGCACTGAAGCTTTCTTT. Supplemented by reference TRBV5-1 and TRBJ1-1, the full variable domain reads KAGVTQTPRYLIKTRGQQVTLSCSPISGHRSVSWYQQTPGQGLQFLFEYFSETQRNKGNFPGRFSGRQFSNSRSEMNVSTLELGDSALYLCASSLVGAIGTEAFFGQGTRLTVV.

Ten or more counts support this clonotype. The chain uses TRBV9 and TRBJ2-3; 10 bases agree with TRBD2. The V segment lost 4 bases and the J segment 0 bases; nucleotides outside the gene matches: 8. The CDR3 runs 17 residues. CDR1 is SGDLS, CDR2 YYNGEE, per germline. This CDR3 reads CASSPMPLAGSTDTQYF. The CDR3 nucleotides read TGTGCCAGCAGCCCGATGCCACTAGCGGGGAGCACAGATACGCAGTATTTT.